Listed here are 3 T cell receptor beta chains from one sample, sequenced in a study of vaccination effects on CD4 cells after COVID-19 (dated by TCRdb to 2021 to 2024). No antigens are known for them. Library preparation employed the immunoSEQ multiplex PCR assay. TCRdb stores this immuneACCESS table with in-frame sequences only. Part of the clones is absent; in the studies checked, under half of the shortfall reflects unresolved V genes, and no reason is known for the rest. The sample has about 52,000 clones on record, nearly 80% of them singletons. Over 5% of the sample is held by the ten biggest clonotypes. In the ViraFEST assay, PBMC were stimulated with viral peptide pools, and antigen-specific CD4+ T cell clonotypes were then identified by expansion using TCR sequencing. After roughly 11 days of culture, CD4+ T cells were isolated with the EasySep CD4+ T cell isolation kit. None of the healthy vaccine recipients had a prior SARS-CoV-2 infection, which was confirmed by nucleocapsid antibody tests that came back negative both before and after vaccination.

Sample: CD4+ T cells from PBMCs cultured with HCoV-OC43 spike peptides, taken before COVID-19 vaccination. Interpreted using the paper, the cell subset or site label stands for: HCoV-OC43 spike overlapping peptide pool stimulation. The receptors originated from a human donor who received a COVID-19 vaccine.

V and J are TRBV13 and TRBJ1-2, with TRBD1 matching 7 bases. The CDR3 contains 14 residues. Germline CDR1 PRHDT, CDR2 FYEKMQ (reference sequence). V lost 1 base to trimming and J lost 8 bases; unmatched junction nucleotides: 7. The CDR3 DNA follows: TGTGCCAGCAGCTTAGTCCCAGGGGGGGACGGCTACACCTTC. It codes for CASSLVPGGDGYTF. Supplemented by reference TRBV13 and TRBJ1-2, the full variable domain reads AAGVIQSPRHLIKEKRETATLKCYPIPRHDTVYWYQQGPGQDPQFLISFYEKMQSDKGSIPDRFSAQQFSDYHSELNMSSLELGDSALYFCASSLVPGGDGYTFGSGTRLTVV.

The rearrangement links TRBV27 to TRBJ2-4; 7 bases are shared with TRBD1. This CDR3 is built from 16 residues. With 5 bases clipped from V and 5 bases from J, the junction kept 12 bases outside the gene matches. Per germline, CDR1 MNHEY and CDR2 SMNVEV (reference sequence). The CDR3 is CASSHNTGADQNIQYF. The DNA for the CDR3 is TGTGCCAGCAGTCACAATACAGGGGCCGACCAAAACATTCAGTACTTC.

The CDR3 here is CAWSGSRGRWTEAFF. CDR3 bases: TGTGCCTGGAGTGGGTCACGGGGGCGATGGACTGAAGCTTTCTTT. The rearrangement links TRBV30 to TRBJ1-1; D is perhaps TRBD1 (6 bases). The CDR3 sequence is 15 residues long. CDR1 GTSNPN and CDR2 SVGIG come from the germline V gene (reference sequence). Trimming removed 1 base at V and 5 bases at J, with 17 bases between.